The 9 T cell receptor beta chains below all came from one sample that was sequenced in a study of blood T cell repertoires in COVID-19. Profiled with immunoSEQ multiplex PCR; TCRdb holds only in-frame clones, not every one. The table has approximately 50,000 clones, more than 85% seen once. Specimen: peripheral blood. The receptors shown here come from a man over 45 with active COVID-19.

The genes are TRBV7-6 and TRBJ1-6; TRBD1 matches at 9 bases. This CDR3 comprises 16 residues. Unmatched junction bases numbered 6, after V lost 3 bases and J lost 6 bases. Germline V gives CDR1 SGHVS, CDR2 FNYEAQ. CDR3 sequence: CASSFGGQGFNSPLHF. For the CDR3, the DNA is TGTGCCAGCAGCTTCGGGGGACAGGGATTTAATTCACCCCTCCACTTT.

V is TRBV3-1 (or the pseudogene TRBV3-2) and J is TRBJ2-7, with 9 bases that match TRBD2. With V trimmed by 3 bases and J by 2 bases, 5 bases remained unmatched. This CDR3 contains 15 residues. Germline loops: CDR1 LGHDT, CDR2 YNNKEL (reference sequence). The CDR3 nucleotides read TGTGCCAGCAGCCACCGGACTAGCGTCGCCTACGAGCAGTACTTC. Its protein is CASSHRTSVAYEQYF.

V and J are TRBV7-2 and TRBJ2-7; 12 bases match TRBD2. V gave up 4 bases and J gave up 2 bases; unmatched junction bases: 15. CDR3 size: 19 residues. Germline V gene data show CDR1 as SGHTA and CDR2 as FQGNSA. In nucleotides, the CDR3 is TGTGCCAGCAGCTGGGCACCCTCGACTAGCGGGGGATCCCCCTACGAGCAGTACTTC. This encodes CASSWAPSTSGGSPYEQYF.

This rearrangement joins TRBV30 to TRBJ1-2, with a possible D match to TRBD1 (6 bases). The germline gives CDR1 GTSNPN, CDR2 SVGIG (reference sequence). CDR3 length: 13 residues. Deletions cut 3 bases from V and 4 bases from J, with 12 bases between. CDR3 coding DNA: TGTGCCTGGAGCCCAACAGGGATCTATGGCTACACCTTC. Its translation: CAWSPTGIYGYTF.

The rearrangement joins TRBV30 to TRBJ1-3; D unresolved. Trimming cost V 7 bases and J 5 bases, with 9 bases left between them. The germline gives CDR1 GTSNPN, CDR2 SVGIG (reference sequence). The CDR3 is 11 residues long. The CDR3 protein is CAYAYRNTIYF. Written as DNA, the CDR3 is TGTGCCTATGCGTACCGAAACACCATATATTTT.

The V gene is TRBV9, the J gene TRBJ2-1; TRBD2 aligns across 8 bases. The CDR3 totals 16 residues. The trim removed 0 bases at V and 10 bases at J, leaving 12 bases unmatched. Germline CDR1 is SGDLS and CDR2 is YYNGEE. The CDR3 spells CASSVVSRGDLGEQFF. CDR3 DNA sequence: TGTGCCAGCAGCGTAGTATCGCGGGGGGACCTCGGGGAGCAGTTCTTC.

Comment on this clone: Other DNA sequences in this specimen translate into the identical CDR3. This sequence joins TRBV27 and TRBJ2-7; TRBD2 agrees at 10 bases. Germline trimming cut 6 bases from V and 3 bases from J; bases unmatched to any gene: 2. Germline CDR1 MNHEY, CDR2 SMNVEV (reference sequence). The CDR3 sequence is 13 residues long. CDR3 in amino acids: CASSLAGGYEQYF. Written as DNA, the CDR3 is TGTGCCAGCAGCTTAGCGGGAGGCTACGAGCAGTACTTC.

V gene TRBV6-4 combines with J gene TRBJ2-7; 7 bases agree with TRBD2. The CDR3 has 17 amino acids. The germline CDR1 and CDR2 sequences are MRHNA and SNTAGT. V lost 0 bases, J lost 7 bases, and 15 bases stayed unmatched. This chain's CDR3 is CASSDSGGGPQGREQYF. CDR3 in DNA: TGTGCCAGCAGTGACTCGGGGGGGGGACCCCAGGGCAGGGAGCAGTACTTC.

This clone has only one observation. The V gene is TRBV18, the J gene TRBJ2-7; the match to TRBD2 covers 11 bases. CDR1 and CDR2 (germline): KGHSH, LQKENI. V trimming: 3 bases; J trimming: 3 bases; junction bases outside the gene matches: 1. The CDR3 sequence is 14 residues long. CDR3 sequence: CASSPTSGSYEQYF. The DNA for the CDR3 is TGTGCCAGCTCACCTACTAGCGGGAGCTACGAGCAGTACTTC. Full variable domain (rest looked up from reference TRBV18 and TRBJ2-7): NAGVMQNPRHLVRRRGQEARLRCSPMKGHSHVYWYRQLPEEGLKFMVYLQKENIIDESGMPKERFSAEFPKEGPSILRIQQVVRGDSAAYFCASSPTSGSYEQYFGPGTRLTVT.